Sequencing of this TCR beta chain was carried out in a study of blood T cell repertoires in COVID-19. Study-level background: T cells, B-cell-depleted T cells, or PBMCs supplied cDNA or gDNA.

The protocol was immunoSEQ multiplex PCR, while the TCRdb copy is restricted to in-frame clones and leaves out a portion. The sample lists approximately 470,000 clones, 87% occurring once. The CDR3 contains 18 residues. Germline values: CDR1 GTSNPN, CDR2 SVGIG (reference sequence). Trimming took 0 bases from V and 4 from J; bases not matched to a gene: 16. The J gene is TRBJ2-7, the V gene TRBV30; TRBD1 matches at 9 bases. The source of this sequence is a woman between 18 and 29 years old who had recovered from COVID-19. The sample consisted of PBMCs or T cells enriched from blood (not recorded which). The CDR3 spells CAWSVGTPDRGKEYEQYF. CDR3 nucleotides: TGTGCCTGGAGTGTAGGGACCCCGGACAGGGGAAAAGAGTACGAGCAGTACTTC.